The rows below give T cell receptor beta chains drawn from one sample of a study of shared clonotypes between healthy human individuals. Method: immunoSEQ multiplex PCR; TCRdb's copy keeps in-frame clones and lacks some. The table includes some 800,000 clones, more than 85% detected once. Specimen: naive CD8+ T cells sorted from blood. The receptors come from a man aged 25-45 years in good health. CDR3s include the opening cysteine and the closing phenylalanine or tryptophan. A D gene is named only where the DNA matches it firmly. The size of a clone is reported for some rows only, either as once, few or many, or as a class for expanded clones.

TRBV7-9	TRBJ1-2	-	15	-	TGTGCCAGCAGCAGAAATCGGGGGGCCAACTATGGCTACACCTTC	CASSRNRGANYGYTF
TRBV9	TRBJ1-2	-	17	TRBD1	TGTGCCAGCAGCTCCACCGGGACAGCAGTGTCTAACTATGGCTACACCTTC	CASSSTGTAVSNYGYTF
TRBV30	TRBJ2-1	-	14	TRBD1	TGTGCCTGGAACCCGGGACAGGGTGGGAATGAGCAGTTCTTC	CAWNPGQGGNEQFF
TRBV19	TRBJ2-1	-	17	-	TGTGCCAGTAGTACCACGAGGCAGGGCCAAGTCCTCAATGAGCAGTTCTTC	CASSTTRQGQVLNEQFF
TRBV5-4	TRBJ2-3	-	16	TRBD1	TGTGCCAGCAGCGCCCCGGGACAGGGGGCTTCAGATACGCAGTATTTT	CASSAPGQGASDTQYF
TRBV27	TRBJ2-2	once	16	TRBD1	TGTGCCAGCAGTTACGGGACAGGGCCGAACACCGGGGAGCTGTTTTTT	CASSYGTGPNTGELFF
TRBV5-1	TRBJ2-7	-	16	-	TGCGCCAGCAGCTTGGCCTGGGGGGAGCAGGCCTACGAGCAGTACTTC	CASSLAWGEQAYEQYF
TRBV19	TRBJ1-5	-	13	-	TGTGCCAGTAGTACGGTCAGCAATCAGCCCCAGCATTTT	CASSTVSNQPQHF
TRBV27	TRBJ1-1	-	12	-	TGTGCCACCGGGGTTTCATCCACTGAAGCTTTCTTT	CATGVSSTEAFF
TRBV28	TRBJ2-1	-	15	-	TGTGCCAGCAGCCATCCAACAGAGATCTACAATGAGCAGTTCTTC	CASSHPTEIYNEQFF
TRBV28	TRBJ2-7	-	12	-	TGTGCCAGCTACTCAGGGGACACTGAGCAGTACTTC	CASYSGDTEQYF
TRBV9	TRBJ2-1	-	15	-	TGTGCCAGCAGCTCCTCGAGCGTATCCTACAATGAGCAGTTCTTC	CASSSSSVSYNEQFF
TRBV13	TRBJ2-7	-	14	-	TGTGCCAGCAGCTCGACAGTTAACTCCTACGAGCAGTACTTC	CASSSTVNSYEQYF
TRBV7-2	TRBJ2-5	-	13	-	TGTGCCAGCAGAGCCGGGCCACAAGAGACCCAGTACTTC	CASRAGPQETQYF
TRBV7-9	TRBJ1-5	-	15	TRBD1	TGTGCCAGCAGCGGAGGACAGGGGGCCGGTCAGCCCCAGCATTTT	CASSGGQGAGQPQHF
TRBV6-5	TRBJ2-1	-	14	-	TGTGCCAGCAGTTATACGCAGGGAGGCTATGAGCAGTTCTTC	CASSYTQGGYEQFF
TRBV30	TRBJ2-3	-	13	-	TGTGCCTGGAGTGGGGACCTTAGTGATACGCAGTATTTT	CAWSGDLSDTQYF
TRBV14	TRBJ2-1	-	18	TRBD2	TGTGCCAGCAGCCAATATCCGGCTAGCGGGGGCACCTACAATGAGCAGTTCTTC	CASSQYPASGGTYNEQFF
TRBV7-9	TRBJ1-5	once	12	-	TGTGCCAGCAGCGGGGGCAATCAGCCCCAGCATTTT	CASSGGNQPQHF
TRBV11-2	TRBJ2-5	once	15	TRBD1	TGTGCCAGCAGAAGACGGGACAGGGCACAAGAGACCCAGTACTTC	CASRRRDRAQETQYF
TRBV13	TRBJ1-3	-	16	TRBD1	TGTGCCAGCAGCTCAACAGGGGTTATCTCTGGAAACACCATATATTTT	CASSSTGVISGNTIYF
TRBV11-2	TRBJ2-3	-	16	TRBD2	TGTGCCAGCAGCTTTAAGGGACTAGCGAGACGGGGTACGCAGTATTTT	CASSFKGLARRGTQYF
TRBV28	TRBJ2-7	-	12	-	TGTGCCAGCAGTAGTTTCTCCTACGAGCAGTACTTC	CASSSFSYEQYF
TRBV15	TRBJ2-7	-	16	-	TGTGCCACCAGCTCCTCACTAGCACCTTCCTCCTACGAGCAGTACTTC	CATSSSLAPSSYEQYF
TRBV9	TRBJ2-1	-	16	TRBD2	TGTGCCAGCAGCGTAGCGGGGGGTTACTCCTACAATGAGCAGTTCTTC	CASSVAGGYSYNEQFF
TRBV28	TRBJ2-7	-	18	TRBD2	TGTGCCAGCAGTTTACACCTAGGGACTAGCGGGAGTGGTTACGAGCAGTACTTC	CASSLHLGTSGSGYEQYF
TRBV11-2	TRBJ1-1	once	13	-	TGTGCCAGCAGGGATGAGATGAACACTGAAGCTTTCTTT	CASRDEMNTEAFF
TRBV28	TRBJ1-1	-	18	TRBD1	TGTGCCAGCAGTTTTGTTCTAGGGACAGGGTCGAGAAACACTGAAGCTTTCTTT	CASSFVLGTGSRNTEAFF
TRBV19	TRBJ2-7	-	15	-	TGTGCCAGTAGTATAGATCCGTCGGCAACCTACGAGCAGTACTTC	CASSIDPSATYEQYF
TRBV28	TRBJ2-1	-	17	TRBD2	TGTGCCAGCAGTTCCACCTGGACTAGCGGAACCTACAATGAGCAGTTCTTC	CASSSTWTSGTYNEQFF
TRBV6-5	TRBJ1-1	-	14	-	TGTGCCAGCAGTCACAACCGGGGCCACACTGAAGCTTTCTTT	CASSHNRGHTEAFF
TRBV10-3	TRBJ2-7	-	15	-	TGTGCCATCAGTGAAGCAGGGGTCGGGTCCTACGAGCAGTACTTC	CAISEAGVGSYEQYF
TRBV18	TRBJ2-3	-	15	TRBD2	TGTGCCAGCTCACGCTCGGGAGGTTCCGCAGATACGCAGTATTTT	CASSRSGGSADTQYF
TRBV27	TRBJ1-2	few	15	-	TGTGCCAGCAGTTCCGACGGGGGAGAAAACTATGGCTACACCTTC	CASSSDGGENYGYTF
TRBV2	TRBJ2-3	-	12	-	TGTGCCAGCAGTTCGTACACAGATACGCAGTATTTT	CASSSYTDTQYF
TRBV5-1	TRBJ2-7	-	17	-	TGCGCCAGCAGCCAGCATCAATCCGGGACGGACTCCTACGAGCAGTACTTC	CASSQHQSGTDSYEQYF
TRBV18	TRBJ2-7	-	13	TRBD1	TGTGCCAGCTCAAGGACAGGATCGGGAGAGCAGTACTTC	CASSRTGSGEQYF
TRBV7-9	TRBJ1-2	-	13	TRBD1	TGTGCCAGCAGCGTACAGGGGACTAGGGGCTACACCTTC	CASSVQGTRGYTF
TRBV4-1	TRBJ1-1	once	16	-	TGCGCCAGCAGCCTCTTGACAGGCGGGTCGAAAACTGAAGCTTTCTTT	CASSLLTGGSKTEAFF
TRBV5-4	TRBJ1-1	few	11	-	TGTGCCAGCAGACAAAACACTGAAGCTTTCTTT	CASRQNTEAFF
TRBV19	TRBJ2-3	once	11	-	TGTGCCAGTAGTATAGGAGATACGCAGTATTTT	CASSIGDTQYF
TRBV2	TRBJ2-7	-	15	TRBD1	TGTGCCAGCAGTGGGGGACAGCTCCTCTCCTACGAGCAGTACTTC	CASSGGQLLSYEQYF
TRBV25-1	TRBJ2-1	-	16	TRBD2	TGTGCCAGCAGTGAAACTTCTAGCGGAGTTTACAATGAGCAGTTCTTC	CASSETSSGVYNEQFF
TRBV27	TRBJ2-1	-	14	-	TGTGCCAGCAGTTCCGCTGGTCCCTACAATGAGCAGTTCTTC	CASSSAGPYNEQFF
TRBV7-6	TRBJ2-1	-	16	TRBD2	TGTGCCAGCATGGGTGGGCTAGCGGGAGCCTACAATGAGCAGTTCTTC	CASMGGLAGAYNEQFF
TRBV5-6	TRBJ2-1	-	14	TRBD2	TGTGCCAGCAGGCGGAGTAGCGGGAGGGCTGAGCAGTTCTTC	CASRRSSGRAEQFF
TRBV6-4	TRBJ2-1	-	15	-	TGTGCCAGCAGTGGGGACTATGGGGGGCGTGGTGAGCAGTTCTTC	CASSGDYGGRGEQFF
TRBV9	TRBJ1-2	-	15	-	TGTGCCAGCAGCGTAGACGGCGGACTCTTCTATGGCTACACCTTC	CASSVDGGLFYGYTF
TRBV4-3	TRBJ1-1	-	14	TRBD1	TGCGCCAGCAGCCCCGGGACAGGGGGGACTGAAGCTTTCTTT	CASSPGTGGTEAFF
TRBV5-1	TRBJ2-7	-	15	TRBD2	TGCGCCAGCAGCCCCGTGACTAGCGCGGCCTACGAGCAGTACTTC	CASSPVTSAAYEQYF
TRBV14	TRBJ2-2	-	13	TRBD2	TGTGCCAGCAGCTGGGGACTAGCCGGGGAGCTGTTTTTT	CASSWGLAGELFF
TRBV10-2	TRBJ2-7	-	13	-	TGCGCCAGCAGCGACCCCGGCAGGCAACTTCAGTACTTC	CASSDPGRQLQYF
TRBV6-1	TRBJ2-4	once	14	-	TGTGCCAGCAGTGAATGGGAGACCAAAAACATTCAGTACTTC	CASSEWETKNIQYF